A single sample is the source of the 30 T cell receptor beta chains below, sequenced in a study of T cells in Graves' hyperthyroidism and ophthalmopathy. The source material, RNA transcripts, was used to amplify TCR beta CDR3 regions. HTBI primers were the set used in a first-round RT-PCR of the TCR CDR3. TCRdb passed the multiplex PCR reads through MiXCR, listing each CDR3 protein once. This sample has about 640,000 distinct CDR3 sequences, with just under 45% found just once. Sequences were obtained from peripheral blood or thyroid tissue (not recorded which). Source of these receptors: an adult man with Graves' disease, either hyperthyroidism or ophthalmopathy (not recorded which).

Only one count was recorded for this clonotype. The CDR3 is CASSLSWSPGDNQPQHF. In DNA form, the CDR3 reads TGTGCCAGCAGCTTAAGTTGGTCGCCAGGGGATAATCAGCCCCAGCATTTT. The J gene is TRBJ1-5, the V gene TRBV7-2; TRBD1 might be the D (6 bases). Germline loops: CDR1 SGHTA, CDR2 FQGNSA. The CDR3 is 17 amino acids. The V end was cut by 2 bases, the J end by 4 bases, with 18 bases between.

This sequence joins TRBV29-1 and TRBJ1-2; D ambiguous. The V gene lost 1 base and the J gene lost 0 bases, with 6 bases spanning the gap. The CDR3 extends over 13 amino acids. CDR1 and CDR2 (germline): SQVTM, ANQGSEA. The DNA of the CDR3 is TGCAGCGTTGAAGGCGGTCCTAACTATGGCTACACCTTC. Translation gives CSVEGGPNYGYTF.

The chain carries TRBV13 and TRBJ1-1; a weak D match, TRBD1 (6 bases). The CDR3 is 16 residues long. Germline CDR1 PRHDT, CDR2 FYEKMQ (reference sequence). The V gene lost 5 bases and the J gene lost 1 base, with 17 bases spanning the gap. CDR3 amino acids: CASSKKTGLTNTEAFF. The CDR3 coding sequence is TGTGCCAGCAGCAAGAAGACAGGATTAACGAACACTGAAGCTTTCTTT.

In the case of this clonotype: Lacking the conserved final phenylalanine or tryptophan, this CDR3 likely reflects a read error. No DNA is shown, since the ends of the CDR3 on it are uncertain; the CDR3 is the one TCRdb lists. The CDR3 here is CASSERAGAMGY. The chain employs TRBV2 and TRBJ1-4; the table's D call TRBD1 went unverified against the DNA. Germline CDR1 is SNHLY and CDR2 is FYNNEI. Inclusive of both ends, the CDR3 amounts to 12 amino acids.

This clonotype appeared a few times. J is TRBJ1-1 and V is TRBV5-1; the D is unclear. V lost 0 bases and J lost 4, with 13 bases in between. The CDR3 is 15 residues long. Per germline, CDR1 SGHRS and CDR2 YFSETQ. This CDR3 is CASSLVGWVTTEAFF. The CDR3 DNA is TGCGCCAGCAGCTTGGTTGGGTGGGTTACCACTGAAGCTTTCTTT.

V is TRBV9 and J is TRBJ1-1; D not resolved. CDR3 size: 14 residues. V shed 0 bases and J shed 3 bases, with 9 bases lying between them. Germline V lookup: CDR1 SGDLS, CDR2 YYNGEE. The chain's CDR3 is CASSVDPTDTEAFF. The CDR3 DNA follows: TGTGCCAGCAGCGTAGACCCAACCGACACTGAAGCTTTCTTT.

Details on this clonotype: A much larger clone lies a single base off, so this may be a read error. This rearrangement joins TRBV7-8 to TRBJ2-7; no definite D call. Germline V gene lookup returns CDR1 SGHVS and CDR2 FQNEAQ. The CDR3 sequence is 15 residues long. Here the CDR3 reads CVSSLVPAISYEQYF. CDR3 DNA sequence: TGTGTCAGCAGCTTAGTTCCAGCGATCTCCTACGAGCAGTACTTC.

This clonotype has just a few counts. CDR3 region: CASSAPRYNQPQHF. The CDR3 nucleotides read TGTGCCAGTAGTGCCCCGCGATACAATCAGCCCCAGCATTTT. The chain couples TRBV19 to TRBJ1-5; D gene uncertain. CDR3 size: 14 residues. Germline CDR1 reads LNHDA; CDR2 reads SQIVND (reference sequence). The V gene lost 5 bases and the J gene lost 3 bases, with 11 bases spanning the gap.

This clonotype came up many times. DNA of the CDR3: TGTGCCACCAGTGATCAGGCCAGGAACACCGGGGAGCTGTTTTTT. Amino acid sequence: CATSDQARNTGELFF. The chain employs TRBV24-1 and TRBJ2-2; D call uncertain. The CDR3 contains 15 residues. Trimming stripped 3 bases from V and 1 base from J, with 8 bases between. Per germline, CDR1 KGHDR and CDR2 SFDVKD.

This clonotype was observed a few times. V usage is TRBV7-8 and J usage is TRBJ1-2, with a tentative D call TRBD1 (5 bases). This CDR3 comprises 14 residues. V was pared by 5 bases and J by 2 bases, with 12 bases between. CDR1 and CDR2 (germline): SGHVS, FQNEAQ. For the CDR3, the DNA is TGTGCCAGCAGCCCTGGGACTTTCAACTATGGCTACACCTTC. Translation gives CASSPGTFNYGYTF.

The chain has TRBV7-2 and TRBJ2-7, with D maybe TRBD1 (5 bases). The CDR3 consists of 13 residues. Trimming cost V 6 bases and J 6 bases, with 15 bases left between them. Looked up from germline, CDR1 is SGHTA and CDR2 is FQGNSA. This CDR3 reads CASRAGLNSEQYF. CDR3 sequence (DNA): TGTGCCAGCAGGGCAGGGCTGAATTCCGAGCAGTACTTC.

This clonotype was picked up a small number of times. The chain uses TRBV2 and TRBJ1-6; a possible D gene is TRBD1 (5 bases). The CDR3 sequence is 15 residues long. CDR1 and CDR2 from the germline V gene are SNHLY and FYNNEI. Trimming stripped 6 bases from V and 6 bases from J, with 15 bases between. DNA for the CDR3: TGTGCCAGCAGCGGTGGGGCCGGAGCTAATTCACCCCTCCACTTT. This encodes CASSGGAGANSPLHF. The whole variable domain, filled in from reference TRBV2 and TRBJ1-6, reads EPEVTQTPSHQVTQMGQEVILRCVPISNHLYFYWYRQILGQKVEFLVSFYNNEISEKSEIFDDQFSVERPDGSNFTLKIRSTKLEDSAMYFCASSGGAGANSPLHFGNGTRLTVT.

The V gene is TRBV20-1, the J gene TRBJ2-5, with D possibly being TRBD1 (5 bases). Germline assignment: CDR1 DFQATT and CDR2 SNEGSKA (reference sequence). This CDR3 is 13 amino acids long. V dropped 1 base and J dropped 7 bases, with 13 bases sitting between them. The DNA for the CDR3 is TGCAGTGCTAGAGTGGACACCTTTGGGACCCAGTACTTC. Amino acid sequence: CSARVDTFGTQYF.

DNA for the CDR3: TGTGCCAGCAGTCGAGGGAGTCCAGCGTCCTACGAGCAGTACTTC. Its translation is CASSRGSPASYEQYF. The rearrangement uses TRBV2 and TRBJ2-7, with D possibly being TRBD2 (5 bases). From germline, CDR1 is SNHLY and CDR2 FYNNEI. V was trimmed by 5 bases and J by 1 base, leaving 15 bases between them. CDR3 length: 15 residues.

This clonotype was counted a few times. The chain uses TRBV19 and TRBJ1-3, with no clear D. Germline CDR1 is LNHDA and CDR2 is SQIVND (reference sequence). The CDR3 contains 14 residues. The V end was cut by 3 bases, the J end by 0 bases, with 6 bases between. CDR3 in amino acids: CASSIAGSGNTIYF. CDR3 bases: TGTGCCAGTAGTATCGCCGGCTCTGGAAACACCATATATTTT.

The rearrangement links TRBV2 to TRBJ1-5; no clear D gene. Germline V gene sequence: CDR1 SNHLY, CDR2 FYNNEI. Trimming removed 8 bases from V and 9 bases from J, with 2 bases in between. This CDR3 comprises 8 residues. The DNA for the CDR3 is TGTGCCAGCGGGCCCCAGCATTTT. This sequence encodes CASGPQHF.

The V call is TRBV25-1, the J call TRBJ1-1, with D uncertain. Trimming removed 5 bases from V and 2 bases from J, with 21 bases in between. This CDR3 comprises 17 residues. Germline lookup yields CDR1 MGHDK and CDR2 SYGVNS. In DNA, the CDR3 is TGTGCCAGCAGTTACTCGACGGGTACCTCAGGAAACACTGAAGCTTTCTTT. Protein: CASSYSTGTSGNTEAFF.

V gene TRBV5-6 combines with J gene TRBJ1-6; no definite D call. The CDR3 is 17 residues long. Germline lookup yields CDR1 SGHDT and CDR2 YYEEEE. Trimming took off 0 bases at V and 11 bases at J, with 21 bases between the two ends. CDR3 DNA: TGTGCCAGCAGCTTGGGTCGGGGTACGGCTTGGAATCCACCCCTCCACTTT. Encoded protein: CASSLGRGTAWNPPLHF.

The CDR3 DNA sequence: TGTGCCATCAGTGTGGCAGGGGATGGATCACCCCTCCACTTT. This translates into CAISVAGDGSPLHF. This chain uses TRBV10-3 with TRBJ1-6; D may be TRBD1 (6 bases). The germline gives CDR1 ENHRY, CDR2 SYGVKD. Trimming cost V 4 bases and J 10 bases, with 14 bases left between them. The CDR3 is made up of 14 amino acids.

The chain carries TRBV12-3 or TRBV12-4 and TRBJ1-4; D is unclear. V was shortened by 1 base and J by 6 bases, with 9 bases between the two germline ends. This CDR3 spans 14 amino acids. CDR3 sequence reads: CASSLGKDYEKLFF. In DNA, the CDR3 is TGTGCCAGCAGTTTAGGAAAAGACTATGAAAAACTGTTTTTT.

This sequence joins TRBV7-6 and TRBJ2-7; 9 bases line up with TRBD1. The J segment lost 3 bases and the V segment lost 5 bases, leaving 11 bases of the junction unmatched. There are 16 residues in the CDR3. CDR1 SGHVS and CDR2 FNYEAQ come from the germline V gene. CDR3 nucleotides: TGTGCCAGCAGCGCCGGAGGCGGACAGGGGCACTACGAGCAGTACTTC. It translates to CASSAGGGQGHYEQYF.

This chain links TRBV20-1 with TRBJ1-1; the D is unclear. This CDR3 is 15 amino acids long. The V and J ends lost 0 bases and 1 base respectively, with 12 bases between them. CDR1 DFQATT and CDR2 SNEGSKA come from the germline V gene (reference sequence). CDR3 in DNA: TGCAGTGCTAGAGATGTCGAAGGATGGAACACTGAAGCTTTCTTT. Translation gives CSARDVEGWNTEAFF.

This chain joins TRBV15 and TRBJ1-4; possible D gene TRBD1, 5 bases. V dropped 10 bases and J dropped 5 bases, with 20 bases sitting between them. The germline V gene has CDR1 LNHNV and CDR2 YYDKDF (reference sequence). CDR3 size: 15 residues. The CDR3 DNA reads as TGTGCCATCAGTGACCCGGGACGGGGGAATGAAAAACTGTTTTTT. Translating it yields CAISDPGRGNEKLFF.

This clonotype has a handful of counts. The chain recombines TRBV19 with TRBJ1-1, with 7 bases matching TRBD1. The CDR3 runs 14 residues. V trimming: 5 bases; J trimming: 3 bases; junction bases outside the gene matches: 6. In germline, CDR1 is LNHDA, CDR2 SQIVND (reference sequence). The CDR3 spells CASSWDSADTEAFF. CDR3 bases: TGTGCCAGTAGTTGGGACAGCGCGGACACTGAAGCTTTCTTT.

As for this clonotype: A much larger clone is a single base away; this may be a read error. CDR3 DNA sequence: TGTGCCGGCAGTAAACCGGGAGGGGGCGACTACACCTTC. This codes for CAGSKPGGGDYTF. V and J are TRBV25-1 and TRBJ1-2, with 7 bases matching TRBD1. This CDR3 has 13 residues. Germline V gene sequence: CDR1 MGHDK, CDR2 SYGVNS.

At least ten counts were recorded for this clonotype. The rearrangement uses TRBV2 and TRBJ1-5; D is unresolved. The CDR3 totals 13 residues. Trimming took off 0 bases at V and 8 bases at J, with 8 bases between the two ends. The germline V gene has CDR1 SNHLY and CDR2 FYNNEI. The CDR3 loop reads CASSEAEGEPQHF. CDR3 sequence (DNA): TGTGCCAGCAGTGAAGCGGAGGGTGAGCCCCAGCATTTT.

This clonotype was seen repeatedly, ten times or more. The chain is built from TRBV13 and TRBJ2-5; no reliable D call. V was trimmed by 2 bases and J by 5 bases, leaving 9 bases between them. The CDR3 runs 13 residues. From germline, CDR1 is PRHDT and CDR2 FYEKMQ (reference sequence). CDR3 sequence: CASSLWAVETQYF. CDR3 in DNA: TGTGCCAGCAGCTTATGGGCAGTCGAGACCCAGTACTTC.

This clonotype was counted many times. V is TRBV7-9 and J is TRBJ1-2, with D possibly TRBD1 on 5 matching bases. CDR1 SEHNR and CDR2 FQNEAQ come from the germline V gene (reference sequence). The length of the CDR3 is 13 residues. The V and J ends lost 2 bases and 6 bases respectively, with 10 bases between them. This CDR3 reads CASSLRGWDGYTF. The DNA for the CDR3 is TGTGCCAGCAGCTTACGGGGGTGGGATGGCTACACCTTC. Full variable domain (rest looked up from reference TRBV7-9 and TRBJ1-2): DTGVSQNPRHKITKRGQNVTFRCDPISEHNRLYWYRQTLGQGPEFLTYFQNEAQLEKSRLLSDRFSAERPKGSFSTLEIQRTEQGDSAMYLCASSLRGWDGYTFGSGTRLTVV.

This rearrangement joins TRBV29-1 to TRBJ1-3, with 7 bases matching TRBD1. The junction had 6 bases not matched to a gene; V was cut back by 3 bases and J by 7 bases. Germline V lookup: CDR1 SQVTM, CDR2 ANQGSEA. This CDR3 contains 13 residues. The CDR3 DNA follows: TGCAGCGTTGATAGTGAGGGGGCCAACACCATATATTTT. Translation gives CSVDSEGANTIYF.

The chain uses TRBV5-5 and TRBJ2-2; a possible D gene is TRBD1 (6 bases). CDR1 and CDR2 (germline): SGHKS, YYEKEE (reference sequence). V dropped 4 bases and J dropped 4 bases, with 14 bases sitting between them. The CDR3 length is 15 residues. The CDR3 is CASSAGTTLTGELFF. The CDR3 DNA reads TGTGCCAGCAGCGCCGGGACAACCCTCACCGGGGAGCTGTTTTTT.